Listed below are T cell receptor beta chains from one sample, sequenced in a study of blood T cell repertoires in COVID-19. Libraries were prepared by immunoSEQ multiplex PCR; TCRdb keeps only in-frame clonotypes and omits some of them. The sample includes tens of thousands of clones, approximately 80% of them seen just once. Sequencing used peripheral blood. Receptor source: a man aged 65-85 years with active COVID-19. CDR3s include the opening cysteine and the closing phenylalanine or tryptophan. The D gene is left open where the match is weak. Size values are once, few and many counts, or a class for expanded clones, and some rows have none.

clone_size j_call v_call d_call cdr3_aa cdr3_nt
NA TRBJ2-3 TRBV5-1 NA CASSLSATSTDTQYF TGCGCCAGCAGCTTGTCCGCGACTAGCACAGATACGCAGTATTTT
NA TRBJ2-6 TRBV4-1 TRBD1 CASSQGQGFGANVLTF TGCGCCAGCAGCCAAGGACAGGGGTTTGGGGCCAACGTCCTGACTTTC
few TRBJ2-3 TRBV5-1 TRBD2 CASSLPSGSSTDTQYF TGCGCCAGCAGCCTGCCTAGCGGGAGTAGCACAGATACGCAGTATTTT
once TRBJ1-1 TRBV9 NA CASSVGRNRRNTEAFF TGTGCCAGCAGCGTAGGACGGAACAGGAGGAACACTGAAGCTTTCTTT
NA TRBJ1-1 TRBV10-3 NA CAISELPTEAFF TGTGCCATCAGTGAGCTACCCACTGAAGCTTTCTTT
NA TRBJ2-1 TRBV18 TRBD2 CASSPYPAGGEQFF TGTGCCAGCTCACCCTACCCGGCGGGGGGTGAGCAGTTCTTC
NA TRBJ1-2 TRBV7-9 TRBD1 CASSLRTTGGNGYTF TGTGCCAGCAGCCTCCGTACAACAGGGGGCAATGGCTACACCTTC
NA TRBJ2-7 TRBV11-2 TRBD2 CASSYTGTRSEQYF TGTGCCAGCAGCTACACCGGGACTAGGTCCGAGCAGTACTTC
NA TRBJ2-3 TRBV15 NA CATSRDIGRGRADTQYF TGTGCCACCAGCAGAGATATCGGAAGGGGCAGGGCAGATACGCAGTATTTT
NA TRBJ1-2 TRBV27 TRBD1 CASSFQGTGVGYTF TGTGCCAGCAGTTTTCAGGGGACAGGGGTCGGCTACACCTTC
NA TRBJ2-1 TRBV5-1 NA CASSFGVSYNEQFF TGCGCCAGCAGCTTCGGTGTCTCCTACAATGAGCAGTTCTTC
NA TRBJ1-6 TRBV18 NA CASSPESQGSPLHF TGTGCCAGCTCACCAGAAAGTCAGGGTTCACCCCTCCACTTT
NA TRBJ1-5 TRBV2 NA CASSTYTNQPQHF TGTGCCAGCAGTACATATACCAATCAGCCCCAGCATTTT
NA TRBJ2-7 TRBV18 NA CASSPGTTYEQYF TGTGCCAGCTCACCGGGGACAACCTACGAGCAGTACTTC